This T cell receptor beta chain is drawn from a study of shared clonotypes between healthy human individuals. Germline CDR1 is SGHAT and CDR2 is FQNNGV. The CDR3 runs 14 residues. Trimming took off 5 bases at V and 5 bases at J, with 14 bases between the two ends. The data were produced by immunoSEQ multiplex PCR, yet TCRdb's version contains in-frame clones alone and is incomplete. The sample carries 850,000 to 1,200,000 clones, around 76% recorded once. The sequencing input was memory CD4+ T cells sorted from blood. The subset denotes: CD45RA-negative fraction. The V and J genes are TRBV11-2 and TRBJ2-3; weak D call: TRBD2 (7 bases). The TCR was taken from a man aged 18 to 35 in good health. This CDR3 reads CASSPRGALDTQYF. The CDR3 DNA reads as TGTGCCAGCAGCCCCCGGGGGGCCTTAGATACGCAGTATTTT.